The 2 T cell receptor beta chains listed next were all sequenced from one sample in a study of T cell responses to AZD1222 COVID-19 vaccine. Assay used: immunoSEQ multiplex PCR; TCRdb lists only in-frame clones, some missing. Of roughly 190,000 clones in the sample, just over 90% were seen once. The sequencing used peripheral blood, collected 28 days after the second AZD1222 dose. These receptors were collected from an adult who received the AZD1222 COVID-19 vaccine.

V gene TRBV6-5 combines with J gene TRBJ2-3; 10 positions match TRBD2. Germline lookup yields CDR1 MNHEY and CDR2 SVGAGI. V lost 4 bases and J lost 1; bases outside the gene matches: 5. This CDR3 region has 16 residues. In DNA form, the CDR3 reads TGTGCCAGCAGTTCCTCTGGACTAGCGGGCACAGATACGCAGTATTTT. Translating gives CASSSSGLAGTDTQYF.

The chain carries TRBV3-1 (or the pseudogene TRBV3-2) and TRBJ1-1; no clear D. Germline assignment: CDR1 LGHDT and CDR2 YNNKEL (reference sequence). Trimming removed 1 base at V and 1 base at J, with 4 bases between. The CDR3 consists of 13 residues. This CDR3 reads CASSQAGNTEAFF. DNA of the CDR3: TGTGCCAGCAGCCAAGCAGGGAACACTGAAGCTTTCTTT.